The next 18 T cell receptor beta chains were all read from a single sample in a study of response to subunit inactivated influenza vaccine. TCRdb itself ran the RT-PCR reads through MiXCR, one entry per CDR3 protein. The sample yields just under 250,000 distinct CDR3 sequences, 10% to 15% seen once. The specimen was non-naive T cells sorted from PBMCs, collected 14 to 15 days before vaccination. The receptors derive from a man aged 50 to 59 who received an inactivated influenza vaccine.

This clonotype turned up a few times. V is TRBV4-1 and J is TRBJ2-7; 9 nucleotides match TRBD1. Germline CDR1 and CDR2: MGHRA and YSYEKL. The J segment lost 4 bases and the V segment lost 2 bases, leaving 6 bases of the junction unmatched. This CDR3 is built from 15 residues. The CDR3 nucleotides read TGCGCCAGCAGCCAAAAGACAGGGGGGTTTTACGAGCAGTACTTC. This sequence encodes CASSQKTGGFYEQYF.

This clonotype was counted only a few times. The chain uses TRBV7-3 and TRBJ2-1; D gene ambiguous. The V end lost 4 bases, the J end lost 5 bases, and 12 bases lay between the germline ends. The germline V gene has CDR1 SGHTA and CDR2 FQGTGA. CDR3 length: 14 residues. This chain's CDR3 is CASSSQLLDNEQFF. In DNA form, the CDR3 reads TGTGCCAGCAGCTCCCAGCTGTTGGACAATGAGCAGTTCTTC.

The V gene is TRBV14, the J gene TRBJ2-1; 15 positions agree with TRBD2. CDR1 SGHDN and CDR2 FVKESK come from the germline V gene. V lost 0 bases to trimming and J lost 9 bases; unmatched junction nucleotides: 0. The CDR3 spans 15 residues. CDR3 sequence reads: CASSQEGLAGGEQFF. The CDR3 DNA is TGTGCCAGCAGCCAAGAGGGACTAGCGGGAGGTGAGCAGTTCTTC.

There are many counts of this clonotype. The CDR3 is CASTPAQGAREGEKLFF. DNA for the CDR3: TGTGCCAGCACCCCGGCCCAGGGGGCTCGGGAGGGTGAAAAACTGTTTTTT. The rearrangement joins TRBV12-3 or TRBV12-4 to TRBJ1-4; 8 nucleotides match TRBD1. V lost 7 bases and J lost 7; bases outside the gene matches: 17. This CDR3 is 17 amino acids long.

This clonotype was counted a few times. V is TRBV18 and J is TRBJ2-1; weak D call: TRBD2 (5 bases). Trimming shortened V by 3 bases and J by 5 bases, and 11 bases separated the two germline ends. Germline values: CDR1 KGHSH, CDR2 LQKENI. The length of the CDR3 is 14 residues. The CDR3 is CASSPSGMNNEQFF. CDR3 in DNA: TGTGCCAGCTCACCTTCGGGGATGAACAATGAGCAGTTCTTC. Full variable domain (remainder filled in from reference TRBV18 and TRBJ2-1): NAGVMQNPRHLVRRRGQEARLRCSPMKGHSHVYWYRQLPEEGLKFMVYLQKENIIDESGMPKERFSAEFPKEGPSILRIQQVVRGDSAAYFCASSPSGMNNEQFFGPGTRLTVL.

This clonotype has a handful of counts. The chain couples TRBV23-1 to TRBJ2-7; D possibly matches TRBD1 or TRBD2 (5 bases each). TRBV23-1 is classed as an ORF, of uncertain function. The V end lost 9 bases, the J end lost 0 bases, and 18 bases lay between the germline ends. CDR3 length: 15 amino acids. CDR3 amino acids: CASWVSGTTSYEQYF. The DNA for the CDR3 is TGCGCCAGTTGGGTCTCCGGGACGACCTCCTACGAGCAGTACTTC.

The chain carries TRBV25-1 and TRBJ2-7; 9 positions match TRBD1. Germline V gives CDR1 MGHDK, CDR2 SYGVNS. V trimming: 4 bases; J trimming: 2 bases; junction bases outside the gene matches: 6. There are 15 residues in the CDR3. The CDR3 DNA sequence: TGTGCCAGCAGTGGGGGGACAGGGCGCCCCTACGAGCAGTACTTC. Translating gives CASSGGTGRPYEQYF.

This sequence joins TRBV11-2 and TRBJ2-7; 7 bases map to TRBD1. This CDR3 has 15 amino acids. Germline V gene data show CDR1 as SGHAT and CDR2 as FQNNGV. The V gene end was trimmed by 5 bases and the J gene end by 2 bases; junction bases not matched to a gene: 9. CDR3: CASSPRDSGAYEQYF. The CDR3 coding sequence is TGTGCCAGCAGCCCGAGGGACAGCGGAGCCTACGAGCAGTACTTC.

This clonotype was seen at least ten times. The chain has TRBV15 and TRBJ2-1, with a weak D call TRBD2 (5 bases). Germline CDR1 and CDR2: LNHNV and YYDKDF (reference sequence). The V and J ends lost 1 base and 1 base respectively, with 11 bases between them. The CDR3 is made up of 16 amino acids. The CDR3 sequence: CATSRVWEPSYNEQFF. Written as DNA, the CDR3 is TGTGCCACCAGCAGAGTTTGGGAGCCTTCCTACAATGAGCAGTTCTTC. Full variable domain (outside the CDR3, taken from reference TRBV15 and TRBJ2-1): DAMVIQNPRYQVTQFGKPVTLSCSQTLNHNVMYWYQQKSSQAPKLLFHYYDKDFNNEADTPDNFQSRRPNTSFCFLDIRSPGLGDTAMYLCATSRVWEPSYNEQFFGPGTRLTVL.

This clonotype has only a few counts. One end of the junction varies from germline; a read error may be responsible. CDR3 sequence: CSARGGGMAWRF. CDR3 DNA sequence: TGCAGTGCTAGGGGTGGCGGAATGGCTTGGAGGTTC. The rearrangement links TRBV20-1 to TRBJ2-7; D perhaps matches TRBD2 (5 bases). CDR1 and CDR2 (germline): DFQATT, SNEGSKA (reference sequence). The CDR3 consists of 12 residues.

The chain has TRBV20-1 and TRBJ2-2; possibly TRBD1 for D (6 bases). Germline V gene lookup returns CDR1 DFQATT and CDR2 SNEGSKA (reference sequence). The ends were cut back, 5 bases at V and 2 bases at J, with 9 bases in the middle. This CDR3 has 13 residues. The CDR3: CSAPDSNTGELFF. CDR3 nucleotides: TGCAGTGCTCCGGACAGCAACACCGGGGAGCTGTTTTTT.

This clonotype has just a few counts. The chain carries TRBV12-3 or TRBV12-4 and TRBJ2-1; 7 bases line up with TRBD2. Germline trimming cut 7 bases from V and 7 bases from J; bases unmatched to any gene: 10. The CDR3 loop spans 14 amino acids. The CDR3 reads CASTPGGRLNEQFF. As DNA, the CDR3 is TGTGCCAGCACCCCGGGCGGGAGATTGAATGAGCAGTTCTTC.

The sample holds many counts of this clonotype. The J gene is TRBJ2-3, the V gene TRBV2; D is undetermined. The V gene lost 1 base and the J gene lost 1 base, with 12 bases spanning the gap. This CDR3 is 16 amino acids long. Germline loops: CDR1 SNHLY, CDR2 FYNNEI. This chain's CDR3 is CASSEGPRTGTDTQYF. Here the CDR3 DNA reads TGTGCCAGCAGTGAAGGTCCCCGCACTGGCACAGATACGCAGTATTTT.

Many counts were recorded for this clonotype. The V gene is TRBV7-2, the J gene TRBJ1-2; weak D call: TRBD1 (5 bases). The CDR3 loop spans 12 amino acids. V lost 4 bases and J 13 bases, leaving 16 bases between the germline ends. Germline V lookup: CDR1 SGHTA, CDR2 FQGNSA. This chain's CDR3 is CASSSGTSSCTF. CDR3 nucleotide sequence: TGTGCCAGCAGCTCCGGGACGTCGAGCTGCACCTTC.

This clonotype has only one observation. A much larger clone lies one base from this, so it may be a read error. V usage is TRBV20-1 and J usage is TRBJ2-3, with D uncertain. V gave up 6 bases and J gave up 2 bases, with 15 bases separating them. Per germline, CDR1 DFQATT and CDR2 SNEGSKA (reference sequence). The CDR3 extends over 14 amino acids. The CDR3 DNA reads TGCAGTGCGCCGGGTGGGATCTACACAGATACGCAGTATTTT. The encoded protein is CSAPGGIYTDTQYF.

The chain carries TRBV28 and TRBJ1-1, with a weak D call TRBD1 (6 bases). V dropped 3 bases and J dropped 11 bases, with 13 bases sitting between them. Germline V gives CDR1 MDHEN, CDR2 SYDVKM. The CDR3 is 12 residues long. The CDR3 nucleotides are TGTGCCAGCAGTTTGCGGGGGCGCCCGGCTTTCTTT. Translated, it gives CASSLRGRPAFF.

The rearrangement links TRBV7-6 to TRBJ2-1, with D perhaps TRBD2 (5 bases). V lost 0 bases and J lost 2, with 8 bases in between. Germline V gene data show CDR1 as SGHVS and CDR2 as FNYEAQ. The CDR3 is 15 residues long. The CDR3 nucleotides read TGTGCCAGCAGCTTAGCGGGAGTGACCTACAATGAGCAGTTCTTC. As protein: CASSLAGVTYNEQFF.

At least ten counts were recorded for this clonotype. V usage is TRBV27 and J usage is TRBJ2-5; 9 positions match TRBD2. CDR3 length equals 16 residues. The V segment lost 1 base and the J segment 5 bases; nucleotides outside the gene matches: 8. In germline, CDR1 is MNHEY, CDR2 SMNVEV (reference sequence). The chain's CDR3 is CASSLFGGGAYETQYF. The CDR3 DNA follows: TGTGCCAGCAGTTTATTCGGCGGGGGGGCCTATGAGACCCAGTACTTC.